This TCR beta chain was obtained from a study of blood T cell repertoires in COVID-19. The overall study: Samples taken during acute and convalescent COVID-19 were collected in the United States, Italy and Spain.

The participants were between about 18 and 90 years old and came from under 25 US areas. All recovered Cohort 3 donors got two negative PCRs, got clearance, or saw symptom resolution. The V end lost 0 bases, the J end lost 2 bases, and 11 bases lay between the germline ends. CDR3 length: 15 amino acids. Germline V CDR1 and CDR2: SGHRS, YFSETQ. Authors' analysis steps: Researchers report that nucleated cell counts were estimated from reference gene primer amplification. Sequenced by immunoSEQ multiplex PCR; TCRdb stores in-frame clones only, minus some. Clone size and the V and J calls come from that table; the DNA yielded D and trimming. The table lists about 170,000 clones, under 85% of them singletons.

This chain links TRBV5-1 with TRBJ1-2; unclear D gene. The TCR comes from a man over 45 who had recovered from COVID-19. Sequences were obtained from PBMCs or T cells enriched from blood (not recorded which). The CDR3 DNA is TGCGCCAGCAGCTTGGGAATAACGCGGAACTATGGCTACACCTTC. This translates into CASSLGITRNYGYTF.